The 27 T cell receptor beta chains in this list originate from one sample, sequenced in a study of cytomegalovirus exposure and HLA in healthy donors. The PCR used 60 Vbeta and 13 Jbeta primers. Only in-frame clones appear in the TCRdb table, and some are missing; sequencing was by immunoSEQ multiplex PCR. The sample shows under 100,000 clones, about 74% of them seen only once. Material for sequencing was PBMCs. Receptors originate from a woman between 45 and 60 years old in good health and CMV-seropositive.

The rearrangement links TRBV29-1 to TRBJ1-1; the D gene is possibly TRBD1 (5 bases). The germline gives CDR1 SQVTM, CDR2 ANQGSEA. CDR3 length: 15 residues. V lost 7 bases to trimming and J lost 3 bases, with 21 bases between them. The CDR3 bases are TGCAGCGGGGGGGGGTTCCGGGTTGATCACACTGAAGCTTTCTTT. As protein: CSGGGFRVDHTEAFF.

The V gene is TRBV29-1, the J gene TRBJ2-5; no clear D gene. CDR3 length equals 13 residues. V lost 3 bases to trimming and J lost 2 bases, with 10 bases between them. CDR1 is SQVTM, CDR2 ANQGSEA, per germline. Here the CDR3 DNA reads TGCAGCGTTGACCCCGCAGGACAAGAGACCCAGTACTTC. Translation: CSVDPAGQETQYF.

In its sample, this clone was seen once. J is TRBJ2-3 and V is TRBV6-1; TRBD2 matches 11 bases. From germline, CDR1 is MNHNS and CDR2 SASEGT. Trimming removed 6 bases from V and 6 bases from J; junction bases left unmatched: 8. The CDR3 is made up of 15 amino acids. This chain's CDR3 is CASSLLAGGPDTQYF. In DNA form, the CDR3 reads TGTGCCAGCAGCCTTTTAGCGGGAGGGCCGGATACGCAGTATTTT.

This clone was detected a few times. The chain couples TRBV7-6 to TRBJ1-6, with 7 bases identical to TRBD1. Per the germline V gene, CDR1 is SGHVS and CDR2 is FNYEAQ. The length of the CDR3 is 17 residues. With 4 bases clipped from V and 5 bases from J, the junction kept 11 bases outside the gene matches. CDR3 region: CASSSYLTGIDNSPLHF. The CDR3 DNA follows: TGTGCCAGCAGCTCTTACCTGACAGGGATTGATAATTCACCCCTCCACTTT.

This chain uses TRBV9 with TRBJ2-7; D ambiguous. This CDR3 is 13 amino acids long. CDR1 and CDR2 from the germline V gene are SGDLS and YYNGEE. Deletions cut 2 bases from V and 5 bases from J, with 11 bases between. CDR3 region: CASSVGFLDEQYF. The CDR3 nucleotides read TGTGCCAGCAGCGTCGGGTTCCTCGACGAGCAGTACTTC.

The V and J genes are TRBV18 and TRBJ2-7, with TRBD2 matching 7 bases. Germline CDR1 reads KGHSH; CDR2 reads LQKENI. The CDR3 covers 14 residues. V dropped 3 bases and J dropped 5; count of bases not matched to a gene: 7. CDR3 sequence reads: CASSPVLGGDEQYF. The CDR3 DNA sequence: TGTGCCAGCTCACCGGTACTTGGGGGGGACGAGCAGTACTTC.

The gene calls are TRBV6-1 and TRBJ2-7; possible D gene TRBD1, 8 bases. Germline V CDR1 and CDR2: MNHNS, SASEGT. The CDR3 length is 13 residues. V was trimmed by 5 bases and J by 5 bases, leaving 13 bases between them. Written as DNA, the CDR3 is TGTGCCAGCAGTCGGACAGGGAGGGACGAGCAGTACTTC. This translates into CASSRTGRDEQYF.

The J gene is TRBJ1-5, the V gene TRBV6-1, with D tentatively TRBD1 (5 bases). Trimming stripped 6 bases from V and 7 bases from J, with 10 bases between. This CDR3 comprises 12 residues. Germline V lookup: CDR1 MNHNS, CDR2 SASEGT. CDR3 residues: CASRGGVQPQHF. As DNA, the CDR3 is TGTGCCAGCAGGGGGGGGGTACAGCCCCAGCATTTT.

The chain uses TRBV7-6 and TRBJ2-1, with a tentative D call TRBD2 (5 bases). This CDR3 has 13 residues. The germline V and J ends were trimmed by 4 bases and 4 bases, with 8 bases remaining between them. CDR1 and CDR2 (germline): SGHVS, FNYEAQ. The CDR3 protein is CASSYRGYNEQFF. DNA of the CDR3: TGTGCCAGCAGCTACCGGGGATACAATGAGCAGTTCTTC.

The chain employs TRBV28 and TRBJ2-1; 8 nucleotides align to TRBD2. V was clipped by 7 bases and J by 3 bases; unmatched bases: 8. The length of the CDR3 is 15 residues. Germline CDR1 and CDR2: MDHEN and SYDVKM. As DNA, the CDR3 is TGTGCCAGCATATCCCTCCTAGCGGGCTACAATGAGCAGTTCTTC. It yields the protein CASISLLAGYNEQFF.

The chain recombines TRBV9 with TRBJ2-3; no reliable D call. CDR3 length equals 13 residues. Germline CDR1 SGDLS, CDR2 YYNGEE. The germline V and J ends were trimmed by 0 bases and 3 bases, with 5 bases remaining between them. In nucleotides, the CDR3 is TGTGCCAGCAGCGTAGGACTGACAGATACGCAGTATTTT. It is translated as CASSVGLTDTQYF.

V usage is TRBV5-1 and J usage is TRBJ2-7; D is perhaps TRBD1 (5 bases). CDR3 length equals 16 residues. The germline gives CDR1 SGHRS, CDR2 YFSETQ. With 0 bases removed from V and 5 bases from J, the gap between germline ends came to 18 bases. This CDR3 reads CASSLDGRVKLDEQYF. CDR3 nucleotide sequence: TGCGCCAGCAGCTTGGATGGCAGGGTTAAGTTGGACGAGCAGTACTTC.

The chain combines TRBV2 with TRBJ1-1, with D possibly TRBD1 on 5 matching bases. CDR1 SNHLY and CDR2 FYNNEI come from the germline V gene. The CDR3 consists of 13 residues. V was pared by 5 bases and J by 1 base, with 8 bases between. For the CDR3, the DNA is TGTGCCAGCAGTTTGGACAAGAACACTGAAGCTTTCTTT. Protein product: CASSLDKNTEAFF. The full variable domain, with the rest looked up from reference TRBV2 and TRBJ1-1, is EPEVTQTPSHQVTQMGQEVILRCVPISNHLYFYWYRQILGQKVEFLVSFYNNEISEKSEIFDDQFSVERPDGSNFTLKIRSTKLEDSAMYFCASSLDKNTEAFFGQGTRLTVV.

This clone was seen just once. V is TRBV6-1 and J is TRBJ2-3, with TRBD1 as a possible D gene (6 bases). V lost 4 bases and J lost 4, with 12 bases in between. There are 14 residues in the CDR3. Per the germline V gene, CDR1 is MNHNS and CDR2 is SASEGT. The CDR3, as DNA: TGTGCCAGCAGTGGACACCCAGGGGCAGATACGCAGTATTTT. Amino acid sequence: CASSGHPGADTQYF.

The V gene is TRBV14, the J gene TRBJ2-1, with D perhaps matching TRBD1 (5 bases). The CDR3 loop spans 14 amino acids. V shed 2 bases and J shed 6 bases, with 11 bases lying between them. The germline V gene encodes CDR1 SGHDN and CDR2 FVKESK. The CDR3 is CASSQILGANEQFF. DNA of the CDR3: TGTGCCAGCAGCCAAATTTTAGGGGCCAATGAGCAGTTCTTC.

V gene TRBV6-1 combines with J gene TRBJ1-2; 7 bases match TRBD1. The CDR3 has 14 amino acids. Germline trimming cut 5 bases from V and 5 bases from J; bases unmatched to any gene: 8. Germline lookup yields CDR1 MNHNS and CDR2 SASEGT. CDR3 nucleotide sequence: TGTGCCAGCAGTCCACCGGGACAGATATATGGCTACACCTTC. Translating gives CASSPPGQIYGYTF.

V gene TRBV6-1 combines with J gene TRBJ1-3; 9 bases fit TRBD1. The end of the DNA fits TRBJ2-2 better, so the J call may be wrong. CDR3 length: 15 amino acids. Germline lookup yields CDR1 MNHNS and CDR2 SASEGT. The CDR3 DNA reads TGTGCCAGCAGTGAAGTTCGGACAGGGGCCGGGGAGCTGTTTTTT. Its protein product is CASSEVRTGAGELFF.

This clone has more than one count but fewer than ten. This chain links TRBV7-2 with TRBJ2-2; 9 bases are a match to TRBD2. CDR1 SGHTA and CDR2 FQGNSA come from the germline V gene. The V gene end was trimmed by 6 bases and the J gene end by 6 bases; junction bases not matched to a gene: 14. This CDR3 contains 17 residues. The CDR3, as DNA: TGTGCCAGCAGGACCGGGACTAGCCAATATAGCGCCGGGGAGCTGTTTTTT. Translation: CASRTGTSQYSAGELFF.

This clone has more than one count but fewer than ten. CDR3 in amino acids: CASSSHTTTTADTQYF. DNA for the CDR3: TGCGCCAGCAGCTCCCACACAACAACCACCGCAGATACGCAGTATTTT. The chain links TRBV5-1 to TRBJ2-3, with no clear D. Germline V gives CDR1 SGHRS, CDR2 YFSETQ. This CDR3 has 16 residues. Trimming removed 3 bases from V and 4 bases from J, with 18 bases in between.

The chain employs TRBV10-1 and TRBJ2-7; 9 bases are shared with TRBD1. The germline gives CDR1 WNHNN, CDR2 SYGVQD (reference sequence). V lost 0 bases, J lost 4 bases, and 7 bases stayed unmatched. CDR3 size: 16 residues. The CDR3 region has the DNA TGCGCCAGCAGTGAGTCGGGACAGGGAAACAATTACGAGCAGTACTTC. Protein product: CASSESGQGNNYEQYF.

Remarks on this clone: Its ends do not fully match the called genes, so a read error is possible. This rearrangement joins TRBV7-9 to TRBJ1-2; D is possibly TRBD1 (6 bases). This CDR3 comprises 12 residues. Germline CDR1 reads SEHNR; CDR2 reads FQNEAQ (reference sequence). Here the CDR3 reads CSSSEYRDGYTF. CDR3 DNA: TGTTCCAGCAGCGAGTACAGGGATGGCTACACCTTC.

The genes are TRBV7-8 and TRBJ2-3; 7 bases are shared with TRBD1. This CDR3 has 17 residues. CDR1 and CDR2 from the germline V gene are SGHVS and FQNEAQ. The trim removed 8 bases at V and 0 bases at J, leaving 14 bases unmatched. CDR3: CASGPPGGPQSTDTQYF. In DNA, the CDR3 is TGTGCCAGCGGCCCTCCAGGGGGACCTCAGAGCACAGATACGCAGTATTTT.

J is TRBJ2-5 and V is TRBV27, with a possible D match to TRBD1 (6 bases). The V gene lost 4 bases and the J gene lost 5 bases, with 17 bases spanning the gap. The germline CDR1 and CDR2 sequences are MNHEY and SMNVEV (reference sequence). The CDR3 runs 15 residues. CDR3 in DNA: TGTGCCAGCAGTTCCAGGGGTGGAGGATGGGAGACCCAGTACTTC. Residues: CASSSRGGGWETQYF.

The chain recombines TRBV5-1 with TRBJ1-1, with 8 nucleotides matching TRBD1. The CDR3 loop spans 14 amino acids. From germline, CDR1 is SGHRS and CDR2 YFSETQ. Trimming took 4 bases from V and 1 from J; bases not matched to a gene: 3. The CDR3: CASSLDRANTEAFF. Here the CDR3 DNA reads TGCGCCAGCAGCCTGGACAGGGCGAACACTGAAGCTTTCTTT.

On this clone: The junction departs from germline at one end; a sequencing error may be responsible. The rearrangement joins TRBV7-9 to TRBJ1-5; 9 bases fit TRBD1. Germline values: CDR1 SEHNR, CDR2 FQNEAQ (reference sequence). The CDR3 contains 11 residues. The CDR3: CASSLAGDRVF. The CDR3 region has the DNA TGTGCCAGCAGCTTAGCAGGGGACAGGGTGTTT.

In its sample, this clone was seen a few times. J is TRBJ1-2 and V is TRBV11-2, with D uncertain. Germline lookup yields CDR1 SGHAT and CDR2 FQNNGV. CDR3 size: 13 residues. Trimming pared 0 bases from V and 8 bases from J, leaving 10 bases between. The CDR3 loop reads CASSLEAALGYTF. The CDR3 DNA is TGTGCCAGCAGCTTAGAGGCGGCGCTGGGCTACACCTTC.

The rearrangement uses TRBV27 and TRBJ2-7, with 7 nucleotides matching TRBD1. Germline loops: CDR1 MNHEY, CDR2 SMNVEV (reference sequence). The CDR3 sequence is 13 residues long. Trimming took 6 bases from V and 7 from J; bases not matched to a gene: 9. Written as DNA, the CDR3 is TGTGCCAGCAGCCCGACAGGGCCTCGAGAGCAGTACTTC. Residues: CASSPTGPREQYF.